The clone carrying this TCR beta chain rates as medium-sized (0.01 to 0.1%). Its antigen is unknown. Attached unique molecular identifiers marked individual cDNA molecules. One entry per CDR3 protein, called by TCRdb with MiXCR from the 5' RACE reads. The sample lists 70,000 to 85,000 distinct CDR3 sequences; roughly an eighth were seen once. These data originate in a study of early T cells in non-severe SARS-CoV-2 infection. Study at large: Sequencing used unsorted whole-blood bulk RNA, so chains lack pairing.

The CDR3 spans 9 residues. The germline V and J ends were trimmed by 4 bases and 8 bases, with 5 bases remaining between them. Germline assignment: CDR1 SQVTM and CDR2 ANQGSEA. Regarding the study as a whole: Private and CD4 specificities were missed by VDJdb matching, skewed to anti-spike CD8.

The material sequenced was whole blood. V usage is TRBV29-1 and J usage is TRBJ1-1; no firm D call. The receptor was derived from an adult who was a healthcare worker with PCR-confirmed SARS-CoV-2 infection or an uninfected control (not recorded which). The CDR3 spells CSVGEEAFF. CDR3 DNA: TGCAGCGTTGGAGAAGAAGCTTTCTTT. Using reference TRBV29-1 and TRBJ1-1 for the parts outside the CDR3, the full variable domain is SAVISQKPSRDICQRGTSLTIQCQVDSQVTMMFWYRQQPGQSLTLIATANQGSEATYESGFVIDKFPISRPNLTFSTLTVSNMSPEDSSIYLCSVGEEAFFGQGTRLTVV.